One and the same sample provided the 14 T cell receptor beta chains below, sequenced in a study of CD4 T cells in relation to SARS-CoV-2 and coronaviruses. Generated by immunoSEQ multiplex PCR, the TCRdb table keeps only in-frame clones and is missing some. Of about 29,000 clones in the sample, roughly 80% were seen once. CD4+ T cells from unexposed donors were obtained before the COVID-19 pandemic (2011-2018). After about ten days of culture, CD4+ T cells were isolated. Their target antigens are unknown. The sequenced sample was CD4+ T cells from PBMCs, cultured in vitro. These receptors originate from a human donor in good health.

The chain employs TRBV19 and TRBJ2-3; D gene uncertain. The CDR3 has 13 amino acids. V lost 8 bases and J 2 bases, leaving 11 bases between the germline ends. In germline, CDR1 is LNHDA, CDR2 SQIVND (reference sequence). The DNA for the CDR3 is TGTGCCAGTTGTGAGGAGCTCACAGATACGCAGTATTTT. This encodes CASCEELTDTQYF.

The V and J genes are TRBV4-1 and TRBJ2-3, with D possibly being TRBD2 (7 bases). This CDR3 region has 17 residues. The ends were cut back, 0 bases at V and 1 base at J, with 14 bases in the middle. Germline CDR1 MGHRA, CDR2 YSYEKL. The DNA of the CDR3 is TGCGCCAGCAGCCAAGATGGCGGGGGCGGAGGCACAGATACGCAGTATTTT. It translates to CASSQDGGGGGTDTQYF.

The chain couples TRBV5-5 to TRBJ1-1; a possible D gene is TRBD1 (5 bases). Per germline, CDR1 SGHKS and CDR2 YYEKEE (reference sequence). This CDR3 is built from 15 residues. The ends were cut back, 0 bases at V and 4 bases at J, with 13 bases in the middle. The CDR3 loop reads CASSLGRGSSTEAFF. The CDR3 DNA reads as TGTGCCAGCAGCTTGGGTCGGGGGTCCTCCACTGAAGCTTTCTTT.

This clone was recorded only once. The gene calls are TRBV6-6 and TRBJ2-1, with 16 bases fitting TRBD2. The CDR3 totals 15 residues. Trimming at V came to 6 bases and at J to 8 bases, leaving 4 bases not matched to a gene. Germline V gives CDR1 MNHNY, CDR2 SVGAGI (reference sequence). The CDR3 coding sequence is TGTGCCAGCAGCCCCGGGACTAGCGGGAGGGATGAGCAGTTCTTC. Protein sequence: CASSPGTSGRDEQFF.

The V call is TRBV12-3 or TRBV12-4, the J call TRBJ2-1, with D possibly being TRBD1 (5 bases). V gave up 6 bases and J gave up 7 bases, with 7 bases separating them. The CDR3 has 11 residues. CDR3 amino acids: CASSNRNEQFF. CDR3 DNA: TGTGCCAGCAGCAACAGGAATGAGCAGTTCTTC.

A few counts support this clone. The chain recombines TRBV4-1 with TRBJ1-3, with D possibly being TRBD1 (6 bases). Germline CDR1 MGHRA, CDR2 YSYEKL. V was pared by 5 bases and J by 7 bases, with 12 bases between. This CDR3 spans 13 amino acids. This chain's CDR3 is CASSTYRENTIYF. As DNA, the CDR3 is TGCGCCAGCAGCACCTACAGGGAGAACACCATATATTTT.

The chain combines TRBV4-3 with TRBJ1-1, with 10 nucleotides matching TRBD1. Germline V CDR1 and CDR2: LGHNA, YSLEER. The CDR3 sequence is 15 residues long. J lost 5 bases, V lost 4 bases, and 7 bases had no gene match. CDR3 protein: CASSRLPGQGTEAFF. The CDR3 DNA reads as TGCGCCAGCAGCCGGTTACCGGGACAGGGGACTGAAGCTTTCTTT.

The chain uses TRBV5-1 and TRBJ1-1; TRBD1 might be the D (6 bases). The CDR3 is 17 residues long. Between the trimmed V and J ends, which lost 7 bases and 2 bases, there was a span of 24 bases. Germline assignment: CDR1 SGHRS and CDR2 YFSETQ. The CDR3 DNA reads as TGCGCCAGCCGTCAGCTTCCGTCGGGGGGCGGTAACACTGAAGCTTTCTTT. Translation: CASRQLPSGGGNTEAFF.

This clone was picked up a small number of times. The chain has TRBV7-2 and TRBJ1-6; TRBD1 agrees at 7 bases. The V gene end was trimmed by 5 bases and the J gene end by 4 bases; junction bases not matched to a gene: 5. CDR1 and CDR2 (germline): SGHTA, FQGNSA. CDR3 length: 15 residues. CDR3 loop: CASSLTGDYNSPLHF. The CDR3 DNA is TGTGCCAGCAGCCTCACAGGGGATTATAATTCACCCCTCCACTTT.

The V and J genes are TRBV3-1 (or the pseudogene TRBV3-2) and TRBJ1-4; D remains unclear. The CDR3 is 17 residues long. V dropped 4 bases and J dropped 4 bases, with 19 bases sitting between them. CDR1 is LGHDT and CDR2 is YNNKEL in the germline V gene (reference sequence). The CDR3 bases are TGTGCCAGCAGCCTAGGTACACTGACACCCAATAATGAAAAACTGTTTTTT. This translates into CASSLGTLTPNNEKLFF.

This clone was seen more than once but under ten times. The genes are TRBV5-4 and TRBJ1-2, with 10 positions matching TRBD1. V dropped 5 bases and J dropped 4; count of bases not matched to a gene: 5. CDR3 length: 14 amino acids. The germline gives CDR1 SGHNT, CDR2 YYREEE (reference sequence). For the CDR3, the DNA is TGTGCCAGCAGGCGGACAGGGGGAGCCTATGGCTACACCTTC. This sequence encodes CASRRTGGAYGYTF.

CDR3 nucleotide sequence: TGTGCCAGCAGCTTAGACAGGGTAGGAACCTACGAGCAGTACTTC. As protein: CASSLDRVGTYEQYF. The chain has TRBV7-9 and TRBJ2-7, with D perhaps TRBD1 (6 bases). CDR1 and CDR2 (germline): SEHNR, FQNEAQ (reference sequence). Trimming shortened V by 1 base and J by 2 bases, and 12 bases separated the two germline ends. This CDR3 is 15 amino acids long.

The rearrangement links TRBV5-5 to TRBJ2-3; possible D gene TRBD2, 6 bases. With 4 bases removed from V and 6 bases from J, the gap between germline ends came to 21 bases. Germline V gene sequence: CDR1 SGHKS, CDR2 YYEKEE (reference sequence). The CDR3 has 16 residues. CDR3 nucleotide sequence: TGTGCCAGCAGCCAGGGCGGGACCCCAAATCGGGATACGCAGTATTTT. Protein sequence: CASSQGGTPNRDTQYF.

CDR3 protein: CASSTRGQRNNQPQHF. The CDR3 bases are TGTGCCAGTAGTACGCGCGGCCAGAGAAACAATCAGCCCCAGCATTTT. The rearrangement links TRBV19 to TRBJ1-5; no definite D call. This CDR3 spans 16 amino acids. Germline V lookup: CDR1 LNHDA, CDR2 SQIVND (reference sequence). Trimming stripped 4 bases from V and 3 bases from J, with 16 bases between. Complete variable domain (other parts from reference TRBV19 and TRBJ1-5): DGGITQSPKYLFRKEGQNVTLSCEQNLNHDAMYWYRQDPGQGLRLIYYSQIVNDFQKGDIAEGYSVSREKKESFPLTVTSAQKNPTAFYLCASSTRGQRNNQPQHFGDGTRLSIL.